These T cell receptor beta chains were read from a single sample in a study of beta chain features in type 1 diabetes. Using immunoSEQ multiplex PCR, the repertoire was profiled, and TCRdb retains in-frame clones only, with some absent. The repertoire holds about 350,000 clones, with around 20% as singletons. The sequencing sample was made of naive CD4+ T cells from blood. The origin of the receptors is a woman younger than 30 in good health. CDR3s include the opening cysteine and the closing phenylalanine or tryptophan. The order of the fields is J gene, clone size, V gene, D gene, CDR3 DNA, CDR3 protein. A D gene is named only where the DNA matches it firmly. Clone size is given for some rows only: seen once, a few or many times, or a class if the clone is expanded.

j_call: TRBJ2-3
clone_size: .
v_call: TRBV7-2
d_call: TRBD1
cdr3_nt: TGTGCCAGCAGCCCGGACAGGGCCACAGATACGCAGTATTTT
cdr3_aa: CASSPDRATDTQYF

j_call: TRBJ2-1
clone_size: .
v_call: TRBV5-4
d_call: .
cdr3_nt: TGTGCCAGCAGCTTGGCCGGGATGGAGGAGCAGTTCTTC
cdr3_aa: CASSLAGMEEQFF

j_call: TRBJ2-3
clone_size: few
v_call: TRBV5-1
d_call: TRBD2
cdr3_nt: TGCGCCAGCGCTCCCCCGGGGGGGACACCTAACACAGATACGCAGTATTTT
cdr3_aa: CASAPPGGTPNTDTQYF

j_call: TRBJ2-5
clone_size: few
v_call: TRBV15
d_call: .
cdr3_nt: TGTGCCACCAGCAGACCCCGGGGGGAGACCCAGTACTTC
cdr3_aa: CATSRPRGETQYF

j_call: TRBJ2-3
clone_size: .
v_call: TRBV2
d_call: TRBD1
cdr3_nt: TGTGCCAGCAGATCACAGGGGCTTATTACAGATACGCAGTATTTT
cdr3_aa: CASRSQGLITDTQYF

j_call: TRBJ2-1
clone_size: few
v_call: TRBV5-1
d_call: TRBD2
cdr3_nt: TGCGCCAGCAGCTTAGGGACTATGGGGTACAATGAGCAGTTCTTC
cdr3_aa: CASSLGTMGYNEQFF

j_call: TRBJ1-2
clone_size: .
v_call: TRBV4-1
d_call: .
cdr3_nt: TGCGCCAGCAGCCAAGATGCCAGGGTATATGGCTACACCTTC
cdr3_aa: CASSQDARVYGYTF

j_call: TRBJ2-3
clone_size: few
v_call: TRBV19
d_call: TRBD2
cdr3_nt: TGTGCCAGTAGTACCCCCGGACTAGCGGGGGGCACAGATACGCAGTATTTT
cdr3_aa: CASSTPGLAGGTDTQYF

j_call: TRBJ2-7
clone_size: few
v_call: TRBV5-1
d_call: TRBD2
cdr3_nt: TGCGCCAGCAGCGACGGGACTAGCGGGGTCTACGAGCAGTACTTC
cdr3_aa: CASSDGTSGVYEQYF

j_call: TRBJ2-1
clone_size: few
v_call: TRBV5-1
d_call: TRBD2
cdr3_nt: TGCGCCAGCAGCCCAGACATAGCGGGACCCTACAATGAGCAGTTCTTC
cdr3_aa: CASSPDIAGPYNEQFF

j_call: TRBJ1-1
clone_size: .
v_call: TRBV29-1
d_call: .
cdr3_nt: TGCAGCGTTGAAACAACTGGCAGGGCCACTGAAGCTTTCTTT
cdr3_aa: CSVETTGRATEAFF

j_call: TRBJ2-6
clone_size: .
v_call: TRBV25-1
d_call: .
cdr3_nt: TGTGCCAGCAGTGAATTACAGGCCCCTGGGGCCAACGTCCTGACTTTC
cdr3_aa: CASSELQAPGANVLTF

j_call: TRBJ1-2
clone_size: few
v_call: TRBV7-2
d_call: TRBD1
cdr3_nt: TGTGCCAGCAGCTCTGGACAGGGGGCGGGAGGCTACACCTTC
cdr3_aa: CASSSGQGAGGYTF

j_call: TRBJ2-1
clone_size: .
v_call: TRBV5-4
d_call: TRBD2
cdr3_nt: TGTGCCAGCAGCATGACTAGCGGGGCCTACAATGAGCAGTTCTTC
cdr3_aa: CASSMTSGAYNEQFF

j_call: TRBJ2-3
clone_size: .
v_call: TRBV12-1
d_call: .
cdr3_nt: TGTGCCAGCAGCTTTGGCCCCTCACTAGCGGGGAATACAGATACGCAGTATTTT
cdr3_aa: CASSFGPSLAGNTDTQYF

j_call: TRBJ1-1
clone_size: .
v_call: TRBV19
d_call: .
cdr3_nt: TGTGCCAGTAGTATAGAGACAGACACTGAAGCTTTCTTT
cdr3_aa: CASSIETDTEAFF

j_call: TRBJ2-7
clone_size: few
v_call: TRBV11-1
d_call: TRBD2
cdr3_nt: TGTGCCAGCAGATTCGGACTAGCGGGAGCCCACGAGCAGTACTTC
cdr3_aa: CASRFGLAGAHEQYF

j_call: TRBJ2-2
clone_size: .
v_call: TRBV20-1
d_call: .
cdr3_nt: TGCAGTGTCGGGAACACCGGGGAGCTGTTTTTT
cdr3_aa: CSVGNTGELFF

j_call: TRBJ2-3
clone_size: .
v_call: TRBV29-1
d_call: .
cdr3_nt: TGCAGCGTTGCGGGCAGGGCTACAGATACGCAGTATTTT
cdr3_aa: CSVAGRATDTQYF

j_call: TRBJ1-1
clone_size: few
v_call: TRBV6-5
d_call: .
cdr3_nt: TGTGCCAGCAGTTACCAGAAGAACACTGAAGCTTTCTTT
cdr3_aa: CASSYQKNTEAFF

j_call: TRBJ1-1
clone_size: few
v_call: TRBV2
d_call: .
cdr3_nt: TGTGCCAGCAGTTCTGACAGAAGGAACACTGAAGCTTTCTTT
cdr3_aa: CASSSDRRNTEAFF

j_call: TRBJ2-2
clone_size: .
v_call: TRBV18
d_call: TRBD2
cdr3_nt: TGTGCCAGCTCACCCATGACTAGCCGTTCCGGGGAGCTGTTTTTT
cdr3_aa: CASSPMTSRSGELFF

j_call: TRBJ2-5
clone_size: .
v_call: TRBV11-2
d_call: .
cdr3_nt: TGTGCCAGCAGCTTGAGCAAAGAGACCCAGTACTTC
cdr3_aa: CASSLSKETQYF

j_call: TRBJ2-2
clone_size: .
v_call: TRBV30
d_call: TRBD1
cdr3_nt: TGTGCCTGTCATTCCGGACAGGGGGCGCCTCCCGGGGAGCTGTTTTTT
cdr3_aa: CACHSGQGAPPGELFF

j_call: TRBJ2-1
clone_size: few
v_call: TRBV29-1
d_call: TRBD2
cdr3_nt: TGCAGCGTGGTCCCTAGCGGGAGGGCCGGTGAGCAGTTCTTC
cdr3_aa: CSVVPSGRAGEQFF

j_call: TRBJ1-4
clone_size: .
v_call: TRBV5-8
d_call: .
cdr3_nt: TGTGCCAGCAGCTTGGAGCCGCCTGGAAAACTGTTTTTT
cdr3_aa: CASSLEPPGKLFF

j_call: TRBJ1-2
clone_size: few
v_call: TRBV4-1
d_call: .
cdr3_nt: TGCGCCAGCAGCCAAGATTGGGCAGGGTCCTATGGCTACACCTTC
cdr3_aa: CASSQDWAGSYGYTF

j_call: TRBJ2-5
clone_size: .
v_call: TRBV5-1
d_call: .
cdr3_nt: TGCGCCAGCAGCTTGCCCGGGGAGGAGACCCAGTACTTC
cdr3_aa: CASSLPGEETQYF

j_call: TRBJ1-2
clone_size: .
v_call: TRBV30
d_call: TRBD1
cdr3_nt: TGTGCCTGGTCCACAGGGGCCGGCTACACCTTC
cdr3_aa: CAWSTGAGYTF

j_call: TRBJ2-7
clone_size: few
v_call: TRBV29-1
d_call: .
cdr3_nt: TGCAGCGTTGGAGGCGTCCACGAGCAGTACTTC
cdr3_aa: CSVGGVHEQYF

j_call: TRBJ2-1
clone_size: .
v_call: TRBV5-1
d_call: TRBD1
cdr3_nt: TGCGCCAGCAGCTTGGGACAGGGGGCCCAAGATGAGCAGTTCTTC
cdr3_aa: CASSLGQGAQDEQFF

j_call: TRBJ2-5
clone_size: .
v_call: TRBV5-1
d_call: .
cdr3_nt: TGCGCCAGCAGCATACTAGGCCCCATGGAGACCCAGTACTTC
cdr3_aa: CASSILGPMETQYF

j_call: TRBJ2-7
clone_size: few
v_call: TRBV5-4
d_call: TRBD2
cdr3_nt: TGTGCCAGCAGCCCCTGGACTAGCGGATCTACTCCCTACGAGCAGTACTTC
cdr3_aa: CASSPWTSGSTPYEQYF

j_call: TRBJ1-1
clone_size: few
v_call: TRBV7-9
d_call: TRBD1
cdr3_nt: TGTGCCAGCAGCCTCCCTGTGGGACAGGGGATAAGGAACACTGAAGCTTTCTTT
cdr3_aa: CASSLPVGQGIRNTEAFF

j_call: TRBJ2-3
clone_size: few
v_call: TRBV4-1
d_call: .
cdr3_nt: TGCGCCAGCAGCACCCTTCGGGGGGCTAAAGATACGCAGTATTTT
cdr3_aa: CASSTLRGAKDTQYF

j_call: TRBJ2-7
clone_size: .
v_call: TRBV10-3
d_call: TRBD2
cdr3_nt: TGTGCCATCAGTGGGGCCCAACTAGCGGGAGGGATATACGAGCAGTACTTC
cdr3_aa: CAISGAQLAGGIYEQYF

j_call: TRBJ2-5
clone_size: .
v_call: TRBV14
d_call: TRBD2
cdr3_nt: TGTGCCAGCAGCCCCATCGGGATAGCGGGAGAGACCCAGTACTTC
cdr3_aa: CASSPIGIAGETQYF

j_call: TRBJ1-1
clone_size: once
v_call: TRBV11-2
d_call: TRBD1
cdr3_nt: TGTGCCAGCACCGCGACAGGGTTCACTGAAGCTTTCTTT
cdr3_aa: CASTATGFTEAFF

j_call: TRBJ2-1
clone_size: few
v_call: TRBV5-1
d_call: .
cdr3_nt: TGCGCCAGCAACCTCCTTATGACGGGGAGCAATGAGCAGTTCTTC
cdr3_aa: CASNLLMTGSNEQFF

j_call: TRBJ2-2
clone_size: .
v_call: TRBV30
d_call: .
cdr3_nt: TGTGCCTGGAGTCACGGGTACCCCGGGGAGCTGTTTTTT
cdr3_aa: CAWSHGYPGELFF

j_call: TRBJ2-3
clone_size: few
v_call: TRBV11-2
d_call: TRBD2
cdr3_nt: TGTGCCAGCAGCCGTCGACTAGCGAGTAACACAGATACGCAGTATTTT
cdr3_aa: CASSRRLASNTDTQYF

j_call: TRBJ2-5
clone_size: .
v_call: TRBV4-2
d_call: TRBD1
cdr3_nt: TGTGCCAGCAGCCACCACGGGTCCGACAGGGGACGAGAGACCCAGTACTTC
cdr3_aa: CASSHHGSDRGRETQYF

j_call: TRBJ2-2
clone_size: few
v_call: TRBV2
d_call: TRBD2
cdr3_nt: TGTGCCAGCAGTGGAAGCGGGAGGGCGAACACCGGGGAGCTGTTTTTT
cdr3_aa: CASSGSGRANTGELFF

j_call: TRBJ1-2
clone_size: few
v_call: TRBV14
d_call: .
cdr3_nt: TGTGCCAGCAGCCAGAACCGGGACACCGGCTACACCTTC
cdr3_aa: CASSQNRDTGYTF

j_call: TRBJ1-5
clone_size: few
v_call: TRBV7-9
d_call: .
cdr3_nt: TGTGCCAGCAGCCATGTGGGGGCCCTAGGCAATCAGCCCCAGCATTTT
cdr3_aa: CASSHVGALGNQPQHF